These T cell receptor beta chains were read from a single sample in a study of T cell repertoires in cytomegalovirus infection. Each CDR3 protein gets one entry after TCRdb re-called the reads with MiXCR. In the table there are 450,000 to 600,000 distinct CDR3 sequences, approximately 10% of which are singletons. Source material: PBMCs. Source of these receptors: a human donor in good health (CMV status not recorded). Some clones in this sample may be carry-over from other donors' samples. The CDR3 runs from the conserved cysteine through the conserved F or W. A D gene is named only where the DNA matches it firmly. Only some rows state a clone size, as once, few, many or a class for expanded clones.

V gene	J gene	clone size	D gene	CDR3 DNA	CDR3 protein
TRBV20-1	TRBJ1-2	NA	NA	TGCAGTGCTCCACGGAAGAGGGTGGGTCGAAATGGCTACACCTTC	CSAPRKRVGRNGYTF
TRBV5-1	TRBJ2-4	many	NA	TGCGCCAGCAGCTTGGGGACAGCCAAAAACATTCAGTACTTC	CASSLGTAKNIQYF
TRBV7-9	TRBJ1-1	few	NA	TGTGCCAGCAGCCCGGGAATAATCTTCACTGAAGCTTTCTTT	CASSPGIIFTEAFF
TRBV5-6	TRBJ2-1	NA	NA	TGTGCCAGCAGCACCGTGGGGGTGAGGTTCTTC	CASSTVGVRFF
TRBV6-6	TRBJ1-2	many	NA	TGTGCCAGCAGTTACTCGATTTCTGACCGGCTGGGCTACACCTTC	CASSYSISDRLGYTF
TRBV11-2	TRBJ2-7	few	NA	TGTGCCAGCAGCTTGGACGCAACCTCCTACGAGCAGTACTTC	CASSLDATSYEQYF
TRBV20-1	TRBJ1-1	NA	NA	TGCAGTGCTAGATCGCAGGCCATAGGCGAACGCACTGAAGCTTTCTTT	CSARSQAIGERTEAFF
TRBV6-2/TRBV6-3	TRBJ1-5	many	NA	TGTGCCAGCAGTTACTCGAAATTCAGCAATCAGCCCCAGCATTTT	CASSYSKFSNQPQHF
TRBV19	TRBJ1-2	many	NA	TGTGCCAGTAGTATACGCCAGGGCCCCTTTGGCTACACCTTC	CASSIRQGPFGYTF
TRBV5-6	TRBJ2-4	once	NA	TGTGCCAGCAGCTTCTCCAACGACATTCAGTACTTC	CASSFSNDIQYF
TRBV6-1	TRBJ2-7	many	NA	TGTGCCAGCAGCCAAGCGATCCTCCGCGAGCAGTACTTC	CASSQAILREQYF
TRBV19	TRBJ1-2	few	NA	TGTGCCAGTACGGTGGCAGATGAATATGGCTACACCTTC	CASTVADEYGYTF
TRBV5-1	TRBJ1-1	NA	TRBD1	TGCGCCAGCAGCGCCAGGGGGGGCACTGAAGCTTTCTTT	CASSARGGTEAFF
TRBV7-3	TRBJ2-2	NA	NA	TGTGCCAGCAGCTTACACCCTGCGAGGAACACCGGGGAGCTGTTTTTT	CASSLHPARNTGELFF
TRBV7-9	TRBJ2-7	many	NA	TGTGCCAGCAGCTTCGGAGCTTCTTGGGGAGGCGACGAGCAGTACTTC	CASSFGASWGGDEQYF
TRBV30	TRBJ1-6	few	NA	TGTGCCTGGAGGGGTTCCTATAATTCACCCCTCCACTTT	CAWRGSYNSPLHF
TRBV27	TRBJ2-4	many	NA	TGTGCCAGCAAAGTCTCTCTACTAGCCAAAAACATTCAGTACTTC	CASKVSLLAKNIQYF
TRBV15	TRBJ2-4	once	NA	TGTGCCACCAGCAGGCCCGGACCCGAAAACATTCAGTACTTC	CATSRPGPENIQYF
TRBV12-3/TRBV12-4	TRBJ1-6	many	TRBD1	TGTGCCAGCAGTCGTGACAGGGCCCTGGCGGGATCACCCCTCCACTTT	CASSRDRALAGSPLHF
TRBV12-3/TRBV12-4	TRBJ1-5	many	TRBD1	TGTGCCAGCAGTTTTTACAGGGACAGGGTCCAGCCCCAGCATTTT	CASSFYRDRVQPQHF
TRBV6-6	TRBJ1-5	NA	NA	TGTGCCAGCAGTTCTTATGAGGGGGGCAATCAGCCCCAGCATTTT	CASSSYEGGNQPQHF
TRBV15	TRBJ1-5	many	NA	TGTGCCACCAGCATGGGGCACACCAATCAGCCCCAGCATTTT	CATSMGHTNQPQHF
TRBV6-1	TRBJ1-4	many	NA	TGTGCCAGCAGCCCGACGGCAACTAATGAAAAACTGTTTTTT	CASSPTATNEKLFF
TRBV20-1	TRBJ2-4	few	NA	TGCAGTGCTAGGCGGGATCTAGCCAAAAACATTCAGTACTTC	CSARRDLAKNIQYF
TRBV30	TRBJ2-1	NA	TRBD2	TGTGCCTGGAGTGTCGCTAGCGGGAGGGATACCTACAATGAGCAGTTCTTC	CAWSVASGRDTYNEQFF
TRBV24-1	TRBJ2-1	few	TRBD2	TGTGCCACCAGTGATTTGCGGCTAGCGGGGGGAGGTGAGCAGTTCTTC	CATSDLRLAGGGEQFF
TRBV27	TRBJ1-1	many	NA	TGTGCCAGCAGTTCGACAGGATTCGGCACTGAAGCTTTCTTT	CASSSTGFGTEAFF
TRBV6-5	TRBJ2-3	many	TRBD1	TGTGCCAGCACCCTAAGGGGTGGCAGGGGGGATACGCAGTATTTT	CASTLRGGRGDTQYF
TRBV2	TRBJ1-2	many	TRBD1	TGTGCCAGCAGTGGGGCCCAGGGGGCTTACTATGGCTACACCTTC	CASSGAQGAYYGYTF
TRBV23-1	TRBJ2-5	many	TRBD2	TGCGCCAGCAGTCAATGGAGACATATCTCCGGGACTAGCGGGCCTGGGGAGACCCAGTACTTC	CASSQWRHISGTSGPGETQYF
TRBV18	TRBJ1-1	many	NA	TGTGCCAGCTCACCCGGACGGGCAGTGAACACTGAAGCTTTCTTT	CASSPGRAVNTEAFF
TRBV7-8	TRBJ2-5	many	TRBD2	TGTGCCAGCAGCTTAACAACGGGACTAAGTACGGAGACCCAGTACTTC	CASSLTTGLSTETQYF
TRBV28	TRBJ1-2	many	NA	TGTGCCAGCAGCCCAGGGTTTAACTATGGCTACACCTTC	CASSPGFNYGYTF
TRBV30	TRBJ2-3	NA	TRBD2	TGTGCCTGGAAGGAAGCGGGAGTTCCAGATACGCAGTATTTT	CAWKEAGVPDTQYF
TRBV19	TRBJ1-4	many	TRBD1	TGCGCCAGCAGCATTGGACAGGGTAATGAAAAACTGTTTTTT	CASSIGQGNEKLFF
TRBV12-3/TRBV12-4	TRBJ1-1	few	NA	TGTGCCAGCAGTTTACGGCAGGGCCAGGGAGCTTTCTTT	CASSLRQGQGAFF
TRBV27	TRBJ1-5	NA	NA	TGTGCCAGCAGTCAGAAGCCGACAGGCCAGGGGCCCCAGCATTTT	CASSQKPTGQGPQHF
TRBV11-2	TRBJ2-1	many	TRBD2	TGTGCCAGCAGCTTATGGGAGCGGGGGTCCTACAATGAGCAGTTCTTC	CASSLWERGSYNEQFF
TRBV11-2	TRBJ2-1	many	NA	TGTGCCAGCAGCTTCGGGACTGCCCGCACTGAGCAGTTCTTC	CASSFGTARTEQFF
TRBV12-3/TRBV12-4	TRBJ1-3	NA	NA	TGTGCCAGCAGTTTAGACCTCAGGGGTTACACCATATATTTT	CASSLDLRGYTIYF
TRBV20-1	TRBJ2-5	NA	NA	TGCAGTGCTGGGGGGGGACGGGGGCAGCAAGAGACCCAGTACTTC	CSAGGGRGQQETQYF
TRBV29-1	TRBJ1-2	few	NA	TGCAGCGTTTCCAAGGGACCGCTAAGGGGCTACACCTTC	CSVSKGPLRGYTF
TRBV7-4	TRBJ1-1	few	NA	TGTGCCAGCAGCTTATCGGCGGCCATGAACACTGAAGCTTTCTTT	CASSLSAAMNTEAFF
TRBV5-1	TRBJ1-6	NA	TRBD1	TGCGCCAGCAGCAGTTTTCTTCCCGAGGGGACAGGGGGTTCACCCCTCCACTTT	CASSSFLPEGTGGSPLHF
TRBV5-4	TRBJ1-6	few	TRBD1	TGTGCCAGCAGCTCCGGACAGGGAACCTATTCACCCCTCCACTTT	CASSSGQGTYSPLHF
TRBV6-6	TRBJ2-5	many	NA	TGTGCCAGCAGGCATCCCGACCCCAGGACCATGGAGACCCAGTACTTC	CASRHPDPRTMETQYF
TRBV28	TRBJ2-2	few	NA	TGTGCCAGCAGTCCTGACATTAACACCGGGGAGCTGTTTTTT	CASSPDINTGELFF
TRBV10-3	TRBJ1-5	many	NA	TGTGCCATCAGTGAAACAGGGTATAGCAATCAGCCCCAGCATTTT	CAISETGYSNQPQHF
TRBV28	TRBJ1-1	many	NA	TGTGCCAGCAGTTCCCCTTCTAACACTGAAGCTTTCTTT	CASSSPSNTEAFF
TRBV7-2	TRBJ2-3	many	TRBD2	TGTGCCAGCAGCTTACGCGGGGGGACGGAAGATACGCAGTATTTT	CASSLRGGTEDTQYF